The 7 T cell receptor beta chains given below trace back to one sample, sequenced in a study of CD8+CD57+ T cells in acquired aplastic anemia. It was genomic DNA that served as the template for profiling TCR beta VDJ and CDR3. TCRdb itself ran the reads through MiXCR, one entry per CDR3 protein. The table records about 180,000 distinct CDR3 sequences, 46% of them present only once. Sequences were obtained from sorted CD4+, CD8+, or CD8+CD57+ T cells (not recorded which) from PBMCs. These receptors were obtained from a human donor in good health.

The rearrangement joins TRBV20-1 to TRBJ1-1; 7 positions match TRBD1. Germline-derived CDR1 and CDR2 are DFQATT and SNEGSKA (reference sequence). With V trimmed by 0 bases and J by 6 bases, 19 bases remained unmatched. CDR3 length: 18 amino acids. CDR3 sequence: CSARDRTPGGGRSAEAFF. The CDR3 nucleotides read TGCAGTGCTAGAGATCGCACGCCAGGGGGTGGGCGTAGTGCTGAAGCTTTCTTT.

This sequence joins TRBV20-1 and TRBJ2-7; perhaps TRBD2 as D (6 bases). There are 14 residues in the CDR3. Germline values: CDR1 DFQATT, CDR2 SNEGSKA (reference sequence). Trimming took off 3 bases at V and 4 bases at J, with 16 bases between the two ends. The CDR3 bases are TGCAGTGCTAGTTCGACAGTGGAGGGATACGAGCAGTACTTC. Translating gives CSASSTVEGYEQYF.

V and J are TRBV5-1 and TRBJ2-4; no definite D call. The CDR3 sequence is 15 residues long. The V gene lost 0 bases and the J gene lost 1 base, with 8 bases spanning the gap. Germline V lookup: CDR1 SGHRS, CDR2 YFSETQ. The CDR3 sequence: CASSLDIAAKNIQYF. CDR3 DNA: TGCGCCAGCAGCTTGGACATCGCTGCCAAAAACATTCAGTACTTC.

This clonotype was seen a handful of times. A read error may explain this, as a much larger clone is one base away. The CDR3 coding sequence is TGTGCCAGCAGCTTAACTCCCTCCTACAATGAGCGGTTCTTC. This codes for CASSLTPSYNERFF. This chain links TRBV7-3 with TRBJ2-1; D not certain. Germline V gene data show CDR1 as SGHTA and CDR2 as FQGTGA. The CDR3 totals 14 residues. Full variable domain (missing parts from reference TRBV7-3 and TRBJ2-1): GAGVSQTPSNKVTEKGKYVELRCDPISGHTALYWYRQSLGQGPEFLIYFQGTGAADDSGLPNDRFFAVRPEGSVSTLKIQRTERGDSAVYLCASSLTPSYNERFFGPGTRLTVL.

This clonotype was counted ten times or more. The CDR3 region has the DNA TGTGCCAGTAGTATAGCGAGCGGGTCCGCCTACGAGCAGTACTTC. Translated, it gives CASSIASGSAYEQYF. J is TRBJ2-7 and V is TRBV19, with D perhaps TRBD2 (6 bases). The CDR3 has 15 amino acids. Looked up from germline, CDR1 is LNHDA and CDR2 is SQIVND (reference sequence). The V end lost 1 base, the J end lost 2 bases, and 12 bases lay between the germline ends.

This clonotype was seen a handful of times. This may stem from a read error, because a much larger clone lies one nucleotide away. The conserved closing phenylalanine or tryptophan is absent in this CDR3, likely reflecting a read error. The chain is built from TRBV12-3 or TRBV12-4 and TRBJ2-5; D gene unclear. CDR3 length: 14 residues. V lost 8 bases and J 5 bases, leaving 18 bases between the germline ends. CDR3 in amino acids: CASLNVLSGETQYV. As DNA, the CDR3 is TGTGCCAGCCTCAACGTTCTCTCCGGGGAGACCCAGTACGTC.

This clonotype was found a few times. The chain is built from TRBV2 and TRBJ2-1; no definite D call. This CDR3 contains 15 residues. V lost 0 bases, J lost 14 bases, and 20 bases lay in between. Germline-derived CDR1 and CDR2 are SNHLY and FYNNEI. CDR3 coding DNA: TGTGCCAGCAGTGAAGCGCTTCCCTCCATCTCGATCGAGTTCTTC. Amino acids: CASSEALPSISIEFF.